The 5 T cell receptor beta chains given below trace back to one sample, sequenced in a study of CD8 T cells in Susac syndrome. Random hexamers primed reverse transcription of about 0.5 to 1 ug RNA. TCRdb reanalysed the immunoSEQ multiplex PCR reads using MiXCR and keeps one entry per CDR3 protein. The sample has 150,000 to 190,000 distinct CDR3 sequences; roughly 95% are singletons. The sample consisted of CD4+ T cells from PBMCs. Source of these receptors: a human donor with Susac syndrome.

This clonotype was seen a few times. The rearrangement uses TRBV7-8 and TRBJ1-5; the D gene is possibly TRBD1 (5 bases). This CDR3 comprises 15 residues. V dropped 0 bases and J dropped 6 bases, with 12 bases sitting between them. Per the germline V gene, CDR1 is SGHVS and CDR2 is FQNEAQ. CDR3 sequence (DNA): TGTGCCAGCAGCTTAGCAGGGCAGGGTTCTCAGCCCCAGCATTTT. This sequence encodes CASSLAGQGSQPQHF. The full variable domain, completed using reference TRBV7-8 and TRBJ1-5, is GAGVSQSPRYKVAKRGQDVALRCDPISGHVSLFWYQQALGQGPEFLTYFQNEAQLDKSGLPSDRFFAERPEGSVSTLKIQRTQQEDSAVYLCASSLAGQGSQPQHFGDGTRLSIL.

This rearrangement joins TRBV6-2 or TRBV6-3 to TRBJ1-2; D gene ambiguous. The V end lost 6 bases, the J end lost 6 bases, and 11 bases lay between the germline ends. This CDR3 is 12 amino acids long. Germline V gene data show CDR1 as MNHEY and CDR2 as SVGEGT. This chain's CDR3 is CASSPTANGYTF. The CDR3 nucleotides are TGTGCCAGCAGCCCCACCGCGAATGGCTACACCTTC.

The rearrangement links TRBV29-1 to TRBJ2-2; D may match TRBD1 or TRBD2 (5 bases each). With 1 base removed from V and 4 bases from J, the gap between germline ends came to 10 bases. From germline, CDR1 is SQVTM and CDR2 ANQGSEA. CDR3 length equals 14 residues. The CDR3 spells CSVEVGEVTGELFF. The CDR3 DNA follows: TGCAGCGTTGAAGTGGGGGAAGTCACCGGGGAGCTGTTTTTT.

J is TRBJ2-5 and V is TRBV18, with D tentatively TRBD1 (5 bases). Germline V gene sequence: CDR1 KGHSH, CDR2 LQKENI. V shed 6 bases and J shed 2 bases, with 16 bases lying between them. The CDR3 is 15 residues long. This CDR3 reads CASSHDRPQQETQYF. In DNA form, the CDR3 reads TGTGCCAGCTCGCACGACAGACCTCAGCAAGAGACCCAGTACTTC.

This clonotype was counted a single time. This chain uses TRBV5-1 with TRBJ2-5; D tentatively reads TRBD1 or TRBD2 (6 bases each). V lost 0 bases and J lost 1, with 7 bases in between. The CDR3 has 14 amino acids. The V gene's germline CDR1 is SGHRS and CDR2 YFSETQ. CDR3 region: CASSLEGGQETQYF. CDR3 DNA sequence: TGCGCCAGCAGCTTGGAGGGGGGCCAAGAGACCCAGTACTTC.